These 23 T cell receptor beta chains share one sample of origin, sequenced in a study of beta chain features in type 1 diabetes. No antigen is known for these receptors. Study-level results: Type 1 diabetes patients had moderately but significantly shorter TCRB CDR3s in all four CD4+ subsets.

All of the isolated RNA was reverse transcribed, so expressed TCRB transcripts were sequenced. Assay used: immunoSEQ multiplex PCR; TCRdb lists only in-frame clones, some missing. The sample has some 52,000 clones; roughly two fifths are singletons. Sequenced material: Tregs from blood. These receptors all stem from a young man with type 1 diabetes.

V and J are TRBV27 and TRBJ2-1, with TRBD2 identical over 9 bases. V dropped 4 bases and J dropped 5; count of bases not matched to a gene: 3. This CDR3 has 14 residues. The germline V gene has CDR1 MNHEY and CDR2 SMNVEV (reference sequence). CDR3 sequence (DNA): TGTGCCAGCAGTTCTCTAGCGGGGAACAATGAGCAGTTCTTC. Amino acid sequence: CASSSLAGNNEQFF.

This chain links TRBV2 with TRBJ1-1, with unresolved D. Germline V CDR1 and CDR2: SNHLY, FYNNEI. The CDR3 spans 16 residues. The ends were cut back, 3 bases at V and 4 bases at J, with 18 bases in the middle. For the CDR3, the DNA is TGTGCCAGCAGTGACCGGGCAAGGAATGCGGGCACTGAAGCTTTCTTT. This codes for CASSDRARNAGTEAFF.

Only one count was recorded for this clone. This chain connects TRBV6-5 to TRBJ1-1, with a weak D call TRBD1 (5 bases). The germline CDR1 and CDR2 sequences are MNHEY and SVGAGI. The CDR3 has 13 amino acids. Trimming removed 0 bases from V and 5 bases from J, with 7 bases in between. The CDR3 loop is CASSYSGGTEAFF. The CDR3 DNA follows: TGTGCCAGCAGTTACTCGGGGGGGACTGAAGCTTTCTTT.

The chain recombines TRBV18 with TRBJ1-1; D is ambiguous. The V end was cut by 2 bases, the J end by 4 bases, with 5 bases between. CDR1 and CDR2 from the germline V gene are KGHSH and LQKENI. The CDR3 is 12 residues long. The CDR3 nucleotides are TGTGCCAGCTCACCAGGGCTCACTGAAGCTTTCTTT. This codes for CASSPGLTEAFF.

The rearrangement joins TRBV20-1 to TRBJ2-7; a possible D gene is TRBD2 (5 bases). Trimming left V 5 bases short and J 10 bases short, with 12 bases between. CDR3 length: 10 residues. Germline V gene data show CDR1 as DFQATT and CDR2 as SNEGSKA (reference sequence). The CDR3 protein is CSAVTTTQYF. The CDR3 DNA follows: TGCAGTGCTGTAACGACTACTCAGTACTTC.

CDR3 in amino acids: CASSPSSRGVNTEAFF. In DNA, the CDR3 is TGTGCCAGCTCACCATCTAGCAGGGGGGTGAACACTGAAGCTTTCTTT. V is TRBV18 and J is TRBJ1-1, with 7 bases fitting TRBD1. This CDR3 has 16 residues. Germline CDR1 KGHSH, CDR2 LQKENI. J was trimmed by 0 bases and V by 2 bases; bases with no gene match: 6.

The rearrangement uses TRBV5-1 and TRBJ1-2; 10 nucleotides agree with TRBD1. This CDR3 region has 16 residues. Germline CDR1 and CDR2: SGHRS and YFSETQ. The J segment lost 5 bases and the V segment lost 0 bases, leaving 7 bases of the junction unmatched. As DNA, the CDR3 is TGCGCCAGCAGCTTGGCCCTGACAGGGGGCTTATATGGCTACACCTTC. It is translated as CASSLALTGGLYGYTF. The whole variable domain, filled in from reference TRBV5-1 and TRBJ1-2, reads KAGVTQTPRYLIKTRGQQVTLSCSPISGHRSVSWYQQTPGQGLQFLFEYFSETQRNKGNFPGRFSGRQFSNSRSEMNVSTLELGDSALYLCASSLALTGGLYGYTFGSGTRLTVV.

The chain employs TRBV7-2 and TRBJ2-1, with TRBD1 identical over 8 bases. J lost 4 bases, V lost 8 bases, and 4 bases had no gene match. Germline CDR1 is SGHTA and CDR2 is FQGNSA. The CDR3 is 13 residues long. CDR3: CASVRDRYNEQFF. The CDR3 coding sequence is TGTGCCAGCGTCCGGGACAGGTACAATGAGCAGTTCTTC.

This clone occurred a few times. The J gene is TRBJ1-5, the V gene TRBV6-1, with D uncertain. Per germline, CDR1 MNHNS and CDR2 SASEGT. V lost 8 bases and J 4 bases, leaving 9 bases between the germline ends. This CDR3 comprises 12 residues. For the CDR3, the DNA is TGTGCCAGCGAGGAGGCGAATCAGCCCCAGCATTTT. Translation: CASEEANQPQHF.

The chain links TRBV28 to TRBJ2-3, with D unclear. Germline CDR1 and CDR2: MDHEN and SYDVKM. The CDR3 extends over 12 amino acids. The V and J ends lost 5 bases and 4 bases respectively, with 7 bases between them. This CDR3 is CASSPLADTQYF. CDR3 in DNA: TGTGCCAGCAGTCCTTTAGCAGATACGCAGTATTTT. Variable domain in full (rest from reference TRBV28 and TRBJ2-3): DVKVTQSSRYLVKRTGEKVFLECVQDMDHENMFWYRQDPGLGLRLIYFSYDVKMKEKGDIPEGYSVSREKKERFSLILESASTNQTSMYLCASSPLADTQYFGPGTRLTVL.

This rearrangement joins TRBV11-2 to TRBJ2-3, with TRBD2 matching over 10 bases. After removal of 5 bases from V and 4 bases from J, the junction contained 9 bases not matched to a gene. The germline gives CDR1 SGHAT, CDR2 FQNNGV. CDR3 length equals 16 residues. DNA for the CDR3: TGTGCCAGCAGCATCGTCAGCGGGAGGGCCCCAGATACGCAGTATTTT. Protein: CASSIVSGRAPDTQYF.

A few counts support this clone. The chain recombines TRBV6-4 with TRBJ2-1, with 9 positions matching TRBD1. V was pared by 4 bases and J by 7 bases, with 8 bases of the junction left unmatched. CDR1 is MRHNA, CDR2 SNTAGT, per germline. The CDR3 length is 15 residues. In DNA form, the CDR3 reads TGTGCCAGCAGTGGGCCGGGACAGGGTAGGAATGAGCAGTTCTTC. This codes for CASSGPGQGRNEQFF.

V usage is TRBV18 and J usage is TRBJ2-5; D might be TRBD1 (5 bases). Looked up from germline, CDR1 is KGHSH and CDR2 is LQKENI. The CDR3 has 15 amino acids. Deletions cut 1 base from V and 0 bases from J, with 9 bases between. CDR3 loop: CASSPQGLYQETQYF. The CDR3 DNA reads TGTGCCAGCTCACCACAGGGGTTATACCAAGAGACCCAGTACTTC. Complete variable domain (other parts from reference TRBV18 and TRBJ2-5): NAGVMQNPRHLVRRRGQEARLRCSPMKGHSHVYWYRQLPEEGLKFMVYLQKENIIDESGMPKERFSAEFPKEGPSILRIQQVVRGDSAAYFCASSPQGLYQETQYFGPGTRLLVL.

J is TRBJ2-3 and V is TRBV7-9, with D maybe TRBD2 (5 bases). CDR1 and CDR2 (germline): SEHNR, FQNEAQ (reference sequence). There are 14 residues in the CDR3. V lost 5 bases to trimming and J lost 0 bases, with 9 bases between them. The CDR3 protein is CASSQRASTDTQYF. The DNA of the CDR3 is TGTGCCAGCAGCCAGAGGGCTAGCACAGATACGCAGTATTTT. Full variable domain (missing parts from reference TRBV7-9 and TRBJ2-3): DTGVSQNPRHKITKRGQNVTFRCDPISEHNRLYWYRQTLGQGPEFLTYFQNEAQLEKSRLLSDRFSAERPKGSFSTLEIQRTEQGDSAMYLCASSQRASTDTQYFGPGTRLTVL.

This clone was seen only a few times. The chain is built from TRBV28 and TRBJ2-3; maybe TRBD2 (6 bases). Trimming took 5 bases from V and 11 from J, leaving 23 bases between them. This CDR3 is built from 15 residues. The V gene's germline CDR1 is MDHEN and CDR2 SYDVKM. This CDR3 is CASSPSGTSFWRQYF. CDR3 in DNA: TGTGCCAGCAGTCCGTCCGGGACTTCCTTTTGGAGGCAGTATTTT.

CDR3 nucleotides: TGTGCCAGCAGCTTAGTTTCACAGGGGAATTCACCCCTCCACTTT. This codes for CASSLVSQGNSPLHF. The chain is built from TRBV7-2 and TRBJ1-6; 7 bases match TRBD1. This CDR3 contains 15 residues. Germline V gene sequence: CDR1 SGHTA, CDR2 FQGNSA. Trimming at V came to 1 base and at J to 7 bases, leaving 4 bases not matched to a gene. Variable domain in full (rest from reference TRBV7-2 and TRBJ1-6): GAGVSQSPSNKVTEKGKDVELRCDPISGHTALYWYRQSLGQGLEFLIYFQGNSAPDKSGLPSDRFSAERTGGSVSTLTIQRTQQEDSAVYLCASSLVSQGNSPLHFGNGTRLTVT.

The J gene is TRBJ1-1, the V gene TRBV28; D unclear. The CDR3 covers 15 residues. Trimming stripped 6 bases from V and 5 bases from J, with 19 bases between. Per the germline V gene, CDR1 is MDHEN and CDR2 is SYDVKM. As DNA, the CDR3 is TGTGCCAGCAGGGCCCAGGAGGCCTCACGGACTGAAGCTTTCTTT. Amino acid sequence: CASRAQEASRTEAFF. The whole variable domain, remainder taken from reference TRBV28 and TRBJ1-1, is DVKVTQSSRYLVKRTGEKVFLECVQDMDHENMFWYRQDPGLGLRLIYFSYDVKMKEKGDIPEGYSVSREKKERFSLILESASTNQTSMYLCASRAQEASRTEAFFGQGTRLTVV.

The chain carries TRBV28 and TRBJ2-2; no clear D gene. This CDR3 is built from 15 residues. Germline values: CDR1 MDHEN, CDR2 SYDVKM. V lost 8 bases to trimming and J lost 1 base, with 14 bases between them. CDR3: CASADVELNTGELFF. The CDR3 bases are TGTGCCAGCGCCGATGTGGAGCTGAACACCGGGGAGCTGTTTTTT.

The chain has TRBV5-4 and TRBJ1-2, with a possible D match to TRBD1 (6 bases). The V end lost 3 bases, the J end lost 5 bases, and 14 bases lay between the germline ends. CDR1 is SGHNT, CDR2 YYREEE, per germline (reference sequence). This CDR3 contains 14 residues. CDR3 DNA sequence: TGTGCCAGCAGCTCTTACGGGACAACTTATGGCTACACCTTC. The encoded protein is CASSSYGTTYGYTF.

This chain uses TRBV6-1 with TRBJ2-5; unclear D gene. The V end was cut by 6 bases, the J end by 4 bases, with 12 bases between. This CDR3 region has 13 residues. The germline gives CDR1 MNHNS, CDR2 SASEGT. The CDR3 sequence is CASSRFVGETQYF. CDR3 nucleotide sequence: TGTGCCAGCAGCAGATTCGTTGGAGAGACCCAGTACTTC.

The rearrangement uses TRBV7-2 and TRBJ1-3, with D maybe TRBD1 (5 bases). The CDR3 length is 16 residues. The V and J ends lost 1 base and 1 base respectively, with 11 bases between them. Germline V gene data show CDR1 as SGHTA and CDR2 as FQGNSA. The DNA of the CDR3 is TGTGCCAGCAGCTTAGGGCAGGGCCAATCTGGAAACACCATATATTTT. The encoded protein is CASSLGQGQSGNTIYF.

This clone came up a few times. The V gene is TRBV5-6, the J gene TRBJ2-7, with 7 positions matching TRBD2. CDR3 length: 14 amino acids. Germline trimming cut 2 bases from V and 7 bases from J; bases unmatched to any gene: 9. Germline values: CDR1 SGHDT, CDR2 YYEEEE. The CDR3 coding sequence is TGTGCCAGCAGCTTAGGCAGCGGGACTGGAGAGCAGTACTTC. It translates to CASSLGSGTGEQYF.

This clone was counted a few times. This sequence joins TRBV4-1 and TRBJ2-7; D not certain. CDR1 and CDR2 from the germline V gene are MGHRA and YSYEKL. Trimming shortened V by 5 bases and J by 6 bases, and 17 bases separated the two germline ends. The CDR3 extends over 14 amino acids. CDR3 amino acids: CASSSRYEKAEQYF. In DNA, the CDR3 is TGCGCCAGCAGCTCTCGTTATGAGAAAGCCGAGCAGTACTTC.